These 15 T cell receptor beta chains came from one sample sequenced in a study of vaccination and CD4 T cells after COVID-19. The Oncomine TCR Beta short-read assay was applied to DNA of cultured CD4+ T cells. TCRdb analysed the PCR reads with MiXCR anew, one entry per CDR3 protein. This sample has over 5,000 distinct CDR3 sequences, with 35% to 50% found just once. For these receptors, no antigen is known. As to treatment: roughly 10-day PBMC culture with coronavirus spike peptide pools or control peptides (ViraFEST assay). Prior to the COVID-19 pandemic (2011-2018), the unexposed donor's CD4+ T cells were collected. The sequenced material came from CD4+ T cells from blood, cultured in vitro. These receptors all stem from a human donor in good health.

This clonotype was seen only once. The CDR3 reads CASSSLETEAFF. CDR3 bases: TGTGCCAGCAGCTCCCTCGAGACTGAAGCTTTCTTT. The chain uses TRBV11-3 and TRBJ1-1; D remains unclear. Germline V CDR1 and CDR2: SGHNT, YENEEA. V shed 4 bases and J shed 5 bases, with 8 bases lying between them. This CDR3 spans 12 amino acids. Filled out from reference TRBV11-3 and TRBJ1-1, the complete variable domain reads EAGVVQSPRYKIIEKKQPVAFWCNPISGHNTLYWYLQNLGQGPELLIRYENEEAVDDSQLPKDRFSAERLKGVDSTLKIQPAELGDSAVYLCASSSLETEAFFGQGTRLTVV.

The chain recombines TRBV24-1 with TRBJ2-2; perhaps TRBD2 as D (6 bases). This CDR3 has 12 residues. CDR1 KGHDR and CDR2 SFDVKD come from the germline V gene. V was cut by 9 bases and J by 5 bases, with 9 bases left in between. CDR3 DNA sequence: TGTGCCACCGGTAGCGGTACCGGGGAGCTGTTTTTT. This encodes CATGSGTGELFF.

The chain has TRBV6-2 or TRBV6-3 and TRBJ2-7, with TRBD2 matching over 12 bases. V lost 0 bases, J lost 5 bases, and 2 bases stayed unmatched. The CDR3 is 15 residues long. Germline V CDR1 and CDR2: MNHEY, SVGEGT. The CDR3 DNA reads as TGTGCCAGCAGTTACTCGACTAGCGGGGGCAACGAGCAGTACTTC. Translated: CASSYSTSGGNEQYF.

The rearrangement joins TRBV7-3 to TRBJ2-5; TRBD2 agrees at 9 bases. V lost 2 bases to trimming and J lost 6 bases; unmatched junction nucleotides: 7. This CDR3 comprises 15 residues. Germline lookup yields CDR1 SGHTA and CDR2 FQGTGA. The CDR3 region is CASSLGGGAEKTQYF. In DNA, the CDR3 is TGTGCCAGCAGCTTAGGCGGGGGGGCCGAAAAGACCCAGTACTTC.

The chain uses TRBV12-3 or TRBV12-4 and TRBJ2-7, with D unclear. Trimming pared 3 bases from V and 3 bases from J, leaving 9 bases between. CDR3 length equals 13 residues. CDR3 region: CASSFRNRYEQYF. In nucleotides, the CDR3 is TGTGCCAGCAGTTTTCGGAACCGCTACGAGCAGTACTTC.

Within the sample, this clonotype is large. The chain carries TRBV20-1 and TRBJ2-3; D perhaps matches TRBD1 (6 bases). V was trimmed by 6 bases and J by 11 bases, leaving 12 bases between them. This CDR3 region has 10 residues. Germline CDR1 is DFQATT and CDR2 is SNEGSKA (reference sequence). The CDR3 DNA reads TGCAGTGCGTTGGACAGAAAGCAGTATTTT. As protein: CSALDRKQYF.

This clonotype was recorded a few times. The CDR3 spells CATRGAGNYGYTF. CDR3 bases: TGTGCCACCCGGGGGGCGGGTAACTATGGCTACACCTTC. The chain has TRBV11-2 and TRBJ1-2; TRBD1 might be the D (6 bases). The CDR3 totals 13 residues. Germline CDR1 reads SGHAT; CDR2 reads FQNNGV. V lost 10 bases to trimming and J lost 1 base, with 13 bases between them.

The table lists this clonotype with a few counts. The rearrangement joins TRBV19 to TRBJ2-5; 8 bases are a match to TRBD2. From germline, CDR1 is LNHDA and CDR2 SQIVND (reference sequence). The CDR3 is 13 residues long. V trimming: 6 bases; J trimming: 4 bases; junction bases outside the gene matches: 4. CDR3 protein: CASRVAGTETQYF. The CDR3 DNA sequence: TGTGCCAGTAGGGTAGCGGGGACAGAGACCCAGTACTTC.

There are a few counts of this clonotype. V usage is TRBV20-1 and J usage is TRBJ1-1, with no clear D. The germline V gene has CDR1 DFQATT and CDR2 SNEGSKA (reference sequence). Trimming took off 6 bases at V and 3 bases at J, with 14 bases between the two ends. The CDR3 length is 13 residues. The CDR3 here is CSALTAWDTEAFF. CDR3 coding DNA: TGCAGTGCGCTAACAGCGTGGGACACTGAAGCTTTCTTT.

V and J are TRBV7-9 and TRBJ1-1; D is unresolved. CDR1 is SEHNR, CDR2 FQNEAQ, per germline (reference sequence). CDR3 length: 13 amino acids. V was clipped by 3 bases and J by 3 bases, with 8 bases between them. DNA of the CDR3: TGTGCCAGCAGCTTTGGGTTGGACACTGAAGCTTTCTTT. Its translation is CASSFGLDTEAFF.

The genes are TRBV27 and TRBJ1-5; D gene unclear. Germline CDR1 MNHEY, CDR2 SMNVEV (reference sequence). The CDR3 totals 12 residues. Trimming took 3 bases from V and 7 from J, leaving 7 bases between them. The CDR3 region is CASSFMGQPQHF. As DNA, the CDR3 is TGTGCCAGCAGTTTTATGGGACAGCCCCAGCATTTT.

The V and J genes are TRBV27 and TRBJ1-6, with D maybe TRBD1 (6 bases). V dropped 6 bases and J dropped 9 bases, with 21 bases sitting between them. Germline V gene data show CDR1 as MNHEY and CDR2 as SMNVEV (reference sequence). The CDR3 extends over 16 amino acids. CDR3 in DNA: TGTGCCAGCAGATTACCGGGACATGGGTCGGGTTCACCCCTCCACTTT. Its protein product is CASRLPGHGSGSPLHF.

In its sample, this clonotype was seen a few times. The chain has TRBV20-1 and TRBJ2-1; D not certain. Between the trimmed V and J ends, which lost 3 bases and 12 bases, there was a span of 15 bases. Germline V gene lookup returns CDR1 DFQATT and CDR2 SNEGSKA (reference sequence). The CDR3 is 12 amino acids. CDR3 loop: CSARRNGGGQFF. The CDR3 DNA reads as TGCAGTGCTAGGAGGAACGGCGGCGGGCAGTTCTTC.

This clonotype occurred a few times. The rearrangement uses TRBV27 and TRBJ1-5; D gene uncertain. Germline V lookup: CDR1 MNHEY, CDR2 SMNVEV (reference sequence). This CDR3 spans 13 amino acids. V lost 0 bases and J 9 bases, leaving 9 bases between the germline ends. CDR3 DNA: TGTGCCAGCAGTTTATCCGAATTGGGGCCCCAGCATTTT. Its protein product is CASSLSELGPQHF.

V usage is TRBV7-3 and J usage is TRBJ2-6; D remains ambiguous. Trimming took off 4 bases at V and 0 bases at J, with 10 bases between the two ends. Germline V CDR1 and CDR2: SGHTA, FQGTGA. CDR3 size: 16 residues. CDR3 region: CASSSRPVSGANVLTF. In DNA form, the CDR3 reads TGTGCCAGCAGCTCACGCCCAGTCTCTGGGGCCAACGTCCTGACTTTC.